This paragraph reports one TCR beta chain. Its antigen specificity is not known. No base qualities exist here, and no much larger clone lies one base off it. This sample is part of a study of PD-1 and CTLA-4 blockade in melanoma (TCRdb year 2021). About the full investigation: The study compared how PD-1 blockade and CTLA-4 blockade affected the melanoma-reactive CD8 T cell response in patients with melanoma.

CDR1 and CDR2 are drawn from the germline V gene: SGHRS, YFSETQ. V is trimmed back by 4 bases and J by 1 base, and the junction contains 9 bases that no gene match accounts for. From its cysteine to its phenylalanine, the CDR3 spans 16 amino acids. CDR3 DNA only is kept here, 48 bases in frame from base 1. The library was prepared using the immunoSEQ multiplex PCR assay. This immuneACCESS table, as held by TCRdb, lists in-frame sequences with V and J called but not all clones. Of the missing ones, under half trace to an unresolved V gene in checked studies; the others have no known cause. A total of 25,000 to 35,000 clones appear in this sample, approximately 90% of them only once. The top ten clones comprise about 8% of the sample.

The chain links TRBV5-1 with TRBJ2-7, with 9 junctional bases fitting TRBD1. This clonotype originated in a human donor with melanoma. Sequences were derived from CD8+ T cells from peripheral blood, sampled from a patient given anti-PD-1 treatment. The nucleotide sequence is given as TGCGCCAGCAGCCTGGGACAGGGCCTATTATCCTACGAGCAGTACTTC. This sequence encodes CASSLGQGLLSYEQYF.